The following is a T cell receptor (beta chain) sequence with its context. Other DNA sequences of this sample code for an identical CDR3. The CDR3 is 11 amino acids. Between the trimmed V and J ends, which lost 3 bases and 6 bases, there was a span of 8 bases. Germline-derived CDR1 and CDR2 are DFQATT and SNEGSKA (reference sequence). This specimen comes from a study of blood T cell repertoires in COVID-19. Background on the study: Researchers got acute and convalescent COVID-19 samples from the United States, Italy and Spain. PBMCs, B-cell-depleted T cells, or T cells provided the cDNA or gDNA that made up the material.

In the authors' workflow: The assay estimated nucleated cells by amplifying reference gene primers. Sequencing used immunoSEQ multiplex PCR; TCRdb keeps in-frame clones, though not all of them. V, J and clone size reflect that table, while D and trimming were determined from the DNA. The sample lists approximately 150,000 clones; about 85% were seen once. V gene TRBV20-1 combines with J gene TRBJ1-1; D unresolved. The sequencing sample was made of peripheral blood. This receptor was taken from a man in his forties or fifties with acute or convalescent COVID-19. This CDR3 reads CSARADSEAFF. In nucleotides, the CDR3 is TGCAGTGCTAGGGCCGATTCTGAAGCTTTCTTT.